This TCR beta chain was sequenced for a study of neoadjuvant nivolumab and ipilimumab in lung cancer. Only in-frame clones appear in the TCRdb table, and some are missing; sequencing was by immunoSEQ multiplex PCR. Of some 18,000 clones listed, 87% are singletons. CDR3 length equals 14 residues. The V end was cut by 5 bases, the J end by 2 bases, with 10 bases between. In germline, CDR1 is MNHEY, CDR2 SVGAGI. This rearrangement joins TRBV6-5 to TRBJ1-5; no reliable D call. Sequencing used peripheral blood, obtained before neoadjuvant nivolumab, alone or with ipilimumab. The sequence came from an adult with non-small cell lung cancer. The CDR3 DNA sequence: TGTGCCAGCAGTGCAAATTTAGGCAATCAGCCCCAGCATTTT. The encoded protein is CASSANLGNQPQHF.